These T cell receptor beta chains were read from a single sample in a study of graft-versus-host responses after intestinal transplantation. The repertoire was sequenced with immunoSEQ multiplex PCR; TCRdb's copy has only in-frame clones and lacks some. In the table there are about 120,000 clones, approximately 95% of which are singletons. For these receptors, no antigen is known. The sample was unstimulated CD8+ T cells sorted from spleen or lymph node cells, taken before intestinal transplant. The receptors were gathered from a human donor who received an intestinal transplant. The CDR3 runs from the conserved cysteine through the conserved F or W. A D gene is named only where the DNA matches it firmly. The size field is filled for only some rows; it gives once, few, many or a size class.

J: TRBJ1-2
V: TRBV28
D: NA
size: few
CDR3: CASSLYGRIYGYTF
DNA: TGTGCCAGCAGTTTATACGGCAGAATCTATGGCTACACCTTC

J: TRBJ1-5
V: TRBV6-6
D: NA
size: NA
CDR3: CASSYSPVYSNQPQHF
DNA: TGTGCCAGCAGTTACTCTCCCGTTTATAGCAATCAGCCCCAGCATTTT

J: TRBJ2-1
V: TRBV2
D: TRBD2
size: NA
CDR3: CASSEEGLAGGFTYNEQFF
DNA: TGTGCCAGCAGTGAAGAGGGACTAGCGGGAGGGTTCACCTACAATGAGCAGTTCTTC

J: TRBJ1-1
V: TRBV4-1
D: NA
size: NA
CDR3: CASSQDYLIMNTEAFF
DNA: TGCGCCAGCAGCCAAGACTATCTGATAATGAACACTGAAGCTTTCTTT

J: TRBJ1-1
V: TRBV27
D: NA
size: NA
CDR3: CASSFYNSVTEAFF
DNA: TGTGCCAGCAGTTTTTACAACAGCGTCACTGAAGCTTTCTTT

J: TRBJ2-7
V: TRBV4-1
D: NA
size: NA
CDR3: CASSQDGHEQYF
DNA: TGCGCCAGCAGCCAAGATGGGCATGAGCAGTACTTC

J: TRBJ2-7
V: TRBV28
D: NA
size: NA
CDR3: CASRAGTDGLEQYF
DNA: TGTGCCAGCAGGGCCGGGACGGATGGCCTCGAGCAGTACTTC

J: TRBJ1-1
V: TRBV27
D: NA
size: NA
CDR3: CASSLMENTEAFF
DNA: TGTGCCAGCAGTTTAATGGAAAACACTGAAGCTTTCTTT

J: TRBJ2-7
V: TRBV19
D: TRBD2
size: NA
CDR3: CASSPSRLAGTYEQYF
DNA: TGTGCCAGTAGTCCCTCCCGGCTAGCGGGAACCTACGAGCAGTACTTC

J: TRBJ1-5
V: TRBV11-2
D: NA
size: once
CDR3: CASSFTQWVGYQPQHF
DNA: TGTGCCAGCAGCTTTACTCAGTGGGTAGGTTATCAGCCCCAGCATTTT

J: TRBJ2-1
V: TRBV5-4
D: TRBD2
size: NA
CDR3: CASTGTSGFYNEQFF
DNA: TGTGCCAGCACCGGGACTAGCGGCTTCTACAATGAGCAGTTCTTC

J: TRBJ2-7
V: TRBV14
D: NA
size: NA
CDR3: CASSQGVPYEQYF
DNA: TGTGCCAGCAGCCAAGGAGTTCCCTACGAGCAGTACTTC

J: TRBJ2-3
V: TRBV27
D: NA
size: NA
CDR3: CASSLGYSSSTDTQYF
DNA: TGTGCCAGCAGTTTGGGGTACAGCTCTAGCACAGATACGCAGTATTTT

J: TRBJ1-3
V: TRBV11-2
D: NA
size: NA
CDR3: CASSDSPGGNTIYF
DNA: TGTGCCAGCAGCGATAGCCCAGGAGGAAACACCATATATTTT

J: TRBJ2-3
V: TRBV11-2
D: TRBD2
size: NA
CDR3: CASSLWEGDTQYF
DNA: TGTGCCAGCAGCTTATGGGAGGGGGATACGCAGTATTTT

J: TRBJ2-7
V: TRBV5-1
D: NA
size: once
CDR3: CASSLRLARRSYEQYF
DNA: TGCGCCAGCAGCTTGAGATTGGCCAGGCGTTCCTACGAGCAGTACTTC

J: TRBJ1-4
V: TRBV6-6
D: NA
size: once
CDR3: CASQGWAGEKLFF
DNA: TGTGCCAGCCAGGGTTGGGCTGGTGAAAAACTGTTTTTT

J: TRBJ1-4
V: TRBV10-3
D: TRBD1
size: NA
CDR3: CAISVDRQPTNEKLFF
DNA: TGTGCCATCAGTGTGGACAGGCAGCCAACTAATGAAAAACTGTTTTTT

J: TRBJ2-2
V: TRBV19
D: NA
size: NA
CDR3: CASSMGTVTGELFF
DNA: TGTGCCAGTAGTATGGGGACGGTAACCGGGGAGCTGTTTTTT

J: TRBJ2-3
V: TRBV11-2
D: NA
size: NA
CDR3: CASSLEWRSTDTQYF
DNA: TGTGCCAGCAGCTTAGAGTGGCGGTCCACAGATACGCAGTATTTT

J: TRBJ2-1
V: TRBV30
D: TRBD1
size: NA
CDR3: CAWSSLDRGNEQFF
DNA: TGTGCCTGGAGTAGTTTGGACAGGGGCAATGAGCAGTTCTTC

J: TRBJ2-7
V: TRBV11-2
D: NA
size: NA
CDR3: CASSLDFNEQYF
DNA: TGTGCCAGCAGCTTAGATTTCAACGAGCAGTACTTC

J: TRBJ2-2
V: TRBV28
D: TRBD2
size: NA
CDR3: CAAAGLAGWGTGELFF
DNA: TGTGCCGCGGCAGGACTAGCGGGTTGGGGCACCGGGGAGCTGTTTTTT

J: TRBJ2-1
V: TRBV5-1
D: NA
size: NA
CDR3: CASSLLGEGGGPSYNEQFF
DNA: TGCGCCAGCAGCCTGTTGGGGGAAGGGGGAGGTCCCTCCTACAATGAGCAGTTCTTC

J: TRBJ2-7
V: TRBV19
D: NA
size: NA
CDR3: CASSMGAGTAYEQYF
DNA: TGTGCCAGTAGTATGGGTGCCGGGACGGCCTACGAGCAGTACTTC

J: TRBJ1-1
V: TRBV6-4
D: NA
size: NA
CDR3: CASSEYPGTNTEAFF
DNA: TGTGCCAGCAGTGAATATCCAGGGACGAACACTGAAGCTTTCTTT

J: TRBJ1-5
V: TRBV5-4
D: NA
size: NA
CDR3: CASSLEGAGQPQHF
DNA: TGTGCCAGCAGCTTGGAAGGGGCCGGGCAGCCCCAGCATTTT

J: TRBJ1-3
V: TRBV14
D: TRBD1
size: NA
CDR3: CASSQGGIWTGLPSGNTIYF
DNA: TGTGCCAGCAGTCAAGGGGGAATTTGGACAGGCCTCCCCTCTGGAAACACCATATATTTT

J: TRBJ1-1
V: TRBV7-9
D: NA
size: NA
CDR3: CASWMGGATEAFF
DNA: TGTGCCAGCTGGATGGGGGGGGCCACTGAAGCTTTCTTT

J: TRBJ1-5
V: TRBV28
D: NA
size: once
CDR3: CASSLFPATKGQPQHF
DNA: TGTGCCAGCAGTTTATTCCCGGCCACTAAAGGGCAGCCCCAGCATTTT

J: TRBJ2-1
V: TRBV14
D: NA
size: NA
CDR3: CASSQAPEILF
DNA: TGTGCCAGCAGCCAAGCGCCTGAAATTCTCTTC

J: TRBJ2-7
V: TRBV4-1
D: NA
size: NA
CDR3: CASSQDGQERHYEQYF
DNA: TGCGCCAGCAGCCAAGATGGGCAGGAGAGGCACTACGAGCAGTACTTC

J: TRBJ2-7
V: TRBV2
D: NA
size: NA
CDR3: CASSEVRGGEQYF
DNA: TGTGCCAGCAGTGAAGTTCGTGGGGGCGAGCAGTACTTC

J: TRBJ2-7
V: TRBV27
D: NA
size: NA
CDR3: CASSATSYEQYF
DNA: TGTGCCAGCAGTGCAACCTCCTACGAGCAGTACTTC

J: TRBJ2-1
V: TRBV19
D: NA
size: NA
CDR3: CASSIGQNNEQFF
DNA: TGTGCCAGTAGTATTGGACAGAACAATGAGCAGTTCTTC

J: TRBJ2-7
V: TRBV4-1
D: TRBD2
size: NA
CDR3: CASSAQREYYEQYF
DNA: TGCGCCAGCAGCGCCCAGCGGGAGTACTACGAGCAGTACTTC

J: TRBJ2-3
V: TRBV28
D: NA
size: NA
CDR3: CASSLAGSTDTQYF
DNA: TGTGCCAGCAGTTTAGCAGGGTCCACAGATACGCAGTATTTT

J: TRBJ2-5
V: TRBV4-1
D: NA
size: NA
CDR3: CASSQVSDGETQYF
DNA: TGCGCCAGCAGCCAAGTGTCAGACGGGGAGACCCAGTACTTC

J: TRBJ2-7
V: TRBV5-4
D: NA
size: NA
CDR3: CASSNTYEQYF
DNA: TGTGCCAGCAGCAACACCTACGAGCAGTACTTC

J: TRBJ2-1
V: TRBV19
D: TRBD2
size: once
CDR3: CASSPPGLGDGNEQFF
DNA: TGTGCCAGTAGTCCTCCGGGACTAGGGGACGGCAATGAGCAGTTCTTC

J: TRBJ2-3
V: TRBV27
D: TRBD2
size: NA
CDR3: CAARTSGSTDTQYF
DNA: TGTGCCGCCCGGACTAGCGGGAGCACAGATACGCAGTATTTT

J: TRBJ1-2
V: TRBV30
D: TRBD1
size: NA
CDR3: CAWRGAGDRLPWADGYTF
DNA: TGTGCCTGGAGGGGGGCCGGGGACAGGCTACCTTGGGCAGATGGCTACACCTTC

J: TRBJ2-3
V: TRBV2
D: NA
size: NA
CDR3: CASSKGASVTDTQYF
DNA: TGTGCCAGCAGTAAGGGGGCTAGCGTTACAGATACGCAGTATTTT

J: TRBJ2-7
V: TRBV5-4
D: NA
size: NA
CDR3: CASTPGWGKDEQYF
DNA: TGTGCCAGCACCCCAGGGTGGGGAAAGGACGAGCAGTACTTC

J: TRBJ2-5
V: TRBV7-6
D: NA
size: NA
CDR3: CASSLEFQGRGQETQYF
DNA: TGTGCCAGCAGCTTAGAGTTTCAGGGGAGGGGTCAAGAGACCCAGTACTTC

J: TRBJ1-1
V: TRBV27
D: NA
size: NA
CDR3: CASSLSGTNTEAFF
DNA: TGTGCCAGCAGTTTATCGGGAACGAACACTGAAGCTTTCTTT

J: TRBJ2-1
V: TRBV18
D: NA
size: NA
CDR3: CASSPLTRQDPENEQFF
DNA: TGTGCCAGCTCACCATTAACTAGACAGGATCCCGAGAATGAGCAGTTCTTC

J: TRBJ2-7
V: TRBV4-2
D: TRBD2
size: once
CDR3: CASSQDSREGSYEQYF
DNA: TGTGCCAGCAGCCAAGATTCGCGGGAGGGATCGTACGAGCAGTACTTC

J: TRBJ2-7
V: TRBV6-6
D: TRBD1
size: NA
CDR3: CASSPGTGPYEQYF
DNA: TGTGCCAGCAGTCCTGGGACAGGGCCTTACGAGCAGTACTTC

J: TRBJ1-1
V: TRBV4-1
D: NA
size: NA
CDR3: CASSQDLAEAFF
DNA: TGCGCCAGCAGCCAAGATTTGGCTGAAGCTTTCTTT

J: TRBJ2-7
V: TRBV19
D: NA
size: NA
CDR3: CASSIVNSYEQYF
DNA: TGTGCCAGTAGTATTGTAAACAGCTACGAGCAGTACTTC

J: TRBJ1-4
V: TRBV5-1
D: TRBD1
size: NA
CDR3: CASRPGQGSANEKLFF
DNA: TGCGCCAGCCGACCGGGACAGGGATCAGCTAATGAAAAACTGTTTTTT